The text below deals with one T cell receptor (beta chain). These data come from a study of blood T cell repertoires in COVID-19. Germline V gene lookup returns CDR1 SEHNR and CDR2 FQNEAQ (reference sequence). V trimming: 4 bases; J trimming: 0 bases; junction bases outside the gene matches: 8. The CDR3 runs to 16 residues. Assay: immunoSEQ multiplex PCR; the TCRdb copy retains only in-frame clones and omits some. The data contain under 300,000 clones, approximately 91% of them seen just once; the ten biggest clones take up 2.3%. The sequence derives from a middle-aged woman with acute COVID-19. The sequencing sample was made of PBMCs or T cells enriched from blood (not recorded which). The rearrangement uses TRBV7-9 and TRBJ2-7; 8 nucleotides match TRBD2. As DNA, the CDR3 is TGTGCCAGCAGCTCGGCTAGCGGGTCCCTCTCCTACGAGCAGTACTTC. This translates into CASSSASGSLSYEQYF. The whole variable domain, filled in from reference TRBV7-9 and TRBJ2-7, reads DTGVSQNPRHKITKRGQNVTFRCDPISEHNRLYWYRQTLGQGPEFLTYFQNEAQLEKSRLLSDRFSAERPKGSFSTLEIQRTEQGDSAMYLCASSSASGSLSYEQYFGPGTRLTVT.